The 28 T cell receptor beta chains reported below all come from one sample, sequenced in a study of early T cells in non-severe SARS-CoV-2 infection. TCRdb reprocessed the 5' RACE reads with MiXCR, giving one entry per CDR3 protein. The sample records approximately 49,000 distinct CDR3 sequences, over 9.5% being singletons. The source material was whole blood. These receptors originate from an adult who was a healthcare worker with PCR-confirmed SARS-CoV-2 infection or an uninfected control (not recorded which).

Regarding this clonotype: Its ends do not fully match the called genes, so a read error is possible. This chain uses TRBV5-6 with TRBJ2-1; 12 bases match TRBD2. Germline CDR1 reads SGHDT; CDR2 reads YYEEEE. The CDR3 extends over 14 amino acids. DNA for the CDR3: TGTGCCAGCAGTTTGGGACTAGCGGGCAATGAGCAGTTCTTC. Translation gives CASSLGLAGNEQFF.

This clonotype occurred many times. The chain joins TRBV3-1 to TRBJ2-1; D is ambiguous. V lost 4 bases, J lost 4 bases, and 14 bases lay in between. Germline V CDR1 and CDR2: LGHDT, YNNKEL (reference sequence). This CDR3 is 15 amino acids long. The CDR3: CASSPEITRYNEQFF. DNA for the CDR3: TGTGCCAGCAGCCCCGAGATCACCCGGTACAATGAGCAGTTCTTC.

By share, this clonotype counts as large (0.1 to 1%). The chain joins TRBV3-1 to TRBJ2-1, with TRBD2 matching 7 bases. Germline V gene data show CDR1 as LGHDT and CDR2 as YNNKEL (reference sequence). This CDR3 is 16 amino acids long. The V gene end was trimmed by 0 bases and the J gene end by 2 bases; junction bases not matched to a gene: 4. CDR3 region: CASSQDLSGAYNEQFF. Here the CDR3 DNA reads TGTGCCAGCAGCCAAGATCTAAGCGGGGCCTACAATGAGCAGTTCTTC.

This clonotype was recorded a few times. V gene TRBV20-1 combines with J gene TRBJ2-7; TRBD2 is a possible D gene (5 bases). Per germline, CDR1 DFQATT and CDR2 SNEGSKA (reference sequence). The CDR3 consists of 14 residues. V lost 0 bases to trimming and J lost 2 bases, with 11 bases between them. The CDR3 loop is CSARDMLAPYEQYF. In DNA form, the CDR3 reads TGCAGTGCTAGAGATATGCTAGCCCCCTACGAGCAGTACTTC.

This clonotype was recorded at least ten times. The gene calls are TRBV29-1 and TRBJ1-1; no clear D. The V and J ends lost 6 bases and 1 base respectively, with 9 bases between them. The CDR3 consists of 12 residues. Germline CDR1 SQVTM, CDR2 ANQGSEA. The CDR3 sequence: CSVGLPNTEAFF. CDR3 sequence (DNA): TGCAGCGTCGGACTACCGAACACTGAAGCTTTCTTT.

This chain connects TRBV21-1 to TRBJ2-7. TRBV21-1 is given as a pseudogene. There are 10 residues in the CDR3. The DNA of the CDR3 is TGTGCCAGCAGCAAATACGAGCAGTACTTC. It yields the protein CASSKYEQYF.

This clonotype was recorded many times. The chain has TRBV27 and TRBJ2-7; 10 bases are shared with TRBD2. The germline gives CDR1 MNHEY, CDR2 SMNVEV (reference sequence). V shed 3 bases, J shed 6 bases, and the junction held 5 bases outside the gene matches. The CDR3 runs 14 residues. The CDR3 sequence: CASSFLGLASEQYF. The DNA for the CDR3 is TGTGCCAGCAGTTTCTTGGGACTAGCGAGCGAGCAGTACTTC.

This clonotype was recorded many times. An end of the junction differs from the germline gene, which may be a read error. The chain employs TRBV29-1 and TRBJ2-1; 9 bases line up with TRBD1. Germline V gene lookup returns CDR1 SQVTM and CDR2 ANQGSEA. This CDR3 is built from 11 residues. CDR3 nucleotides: TGCAGCGTTGAGGACAGGGGCAGGGTTCCCTTC. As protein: CSVEDRGRVPF.

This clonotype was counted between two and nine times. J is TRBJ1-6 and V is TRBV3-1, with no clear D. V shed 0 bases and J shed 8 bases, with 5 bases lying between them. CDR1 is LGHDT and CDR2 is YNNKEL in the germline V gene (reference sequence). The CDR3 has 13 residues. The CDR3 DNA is TGTGCCAGCAGCCAAGATACCCATTCACCCCTCCACTTT. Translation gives CASSQDTHSPLHF.

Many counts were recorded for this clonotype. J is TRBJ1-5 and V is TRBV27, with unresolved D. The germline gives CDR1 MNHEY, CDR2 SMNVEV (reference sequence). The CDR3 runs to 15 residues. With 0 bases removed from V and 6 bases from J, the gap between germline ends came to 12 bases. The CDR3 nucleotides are TGTGCCAGCAGTTTATCCGCAGTTCGGAGTCAGCCCCAGCATTTT. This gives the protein CASSLSAVRSQPQHF.

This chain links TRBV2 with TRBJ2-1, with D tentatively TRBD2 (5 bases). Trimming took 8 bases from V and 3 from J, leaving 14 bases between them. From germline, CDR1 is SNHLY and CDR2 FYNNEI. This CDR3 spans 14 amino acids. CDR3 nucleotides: TGTGCCAGCCCCAAGTTAGGGAGCTACAATGAGCAGTTCTTC. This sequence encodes CASPKLGSYNEQFF.

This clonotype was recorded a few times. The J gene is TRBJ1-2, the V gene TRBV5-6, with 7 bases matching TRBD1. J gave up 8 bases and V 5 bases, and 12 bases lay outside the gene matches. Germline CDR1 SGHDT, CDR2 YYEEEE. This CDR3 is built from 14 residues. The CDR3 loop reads CASRSGTALFGYTF. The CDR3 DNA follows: TGTGCCAGCAGATCCGGGACAGCCCTCTTCGGCTACACCTTC.

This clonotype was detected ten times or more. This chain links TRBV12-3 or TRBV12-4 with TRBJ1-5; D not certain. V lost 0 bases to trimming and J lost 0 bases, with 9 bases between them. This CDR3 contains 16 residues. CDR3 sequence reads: CASSLADVYSNQPQHF. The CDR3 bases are TGTGCCAGCAGTTTAGCTGACGTCTATAGCAATCAGCCCCAGCATTTT.

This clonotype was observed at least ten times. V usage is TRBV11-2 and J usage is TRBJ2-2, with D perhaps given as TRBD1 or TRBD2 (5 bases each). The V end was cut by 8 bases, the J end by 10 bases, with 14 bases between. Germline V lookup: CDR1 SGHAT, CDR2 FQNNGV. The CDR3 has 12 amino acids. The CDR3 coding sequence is TGTGCCAGCTGTCTTGGGACGGCGGAGCTGTTTTTT. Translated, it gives CASCLGTAELFF. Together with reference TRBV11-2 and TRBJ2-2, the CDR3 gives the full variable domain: EAGVAQSPRYKIIEKRQSVAFWCNPISGHATLYWYQQILGQGPKLLIQFQNNGVVDDSQLPKDRFSAERLKGVDSTLKIQPAKLEDSAVYLCASCLGTAELFFGEGSRLTVL.

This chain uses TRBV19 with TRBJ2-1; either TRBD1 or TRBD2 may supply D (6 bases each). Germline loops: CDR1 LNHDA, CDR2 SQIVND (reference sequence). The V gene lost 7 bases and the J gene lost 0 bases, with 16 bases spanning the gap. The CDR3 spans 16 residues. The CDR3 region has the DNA TGTGCCAGTATAAGGTCGGGGGCTCTCTCCTACAATGAGCAGTTCTTC. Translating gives CASIRSGALSYNEQFF.

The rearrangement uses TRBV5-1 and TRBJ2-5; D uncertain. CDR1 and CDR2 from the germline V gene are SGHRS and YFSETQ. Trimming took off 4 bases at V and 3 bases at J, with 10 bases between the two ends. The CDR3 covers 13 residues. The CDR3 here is CASSAGLKETQYF. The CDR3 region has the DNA TGCGCCAGCAGCGCCGGGCTTAAAGAGACCCAGTACTTC.

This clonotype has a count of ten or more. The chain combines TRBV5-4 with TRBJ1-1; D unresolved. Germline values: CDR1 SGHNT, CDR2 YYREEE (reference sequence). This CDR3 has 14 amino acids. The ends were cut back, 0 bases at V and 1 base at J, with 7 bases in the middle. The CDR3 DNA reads TGTGCCAGCAGCTTGGATTGGCGGAACACTGAAGCTTTCTTT. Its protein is CASSLDWRNTEAFF.

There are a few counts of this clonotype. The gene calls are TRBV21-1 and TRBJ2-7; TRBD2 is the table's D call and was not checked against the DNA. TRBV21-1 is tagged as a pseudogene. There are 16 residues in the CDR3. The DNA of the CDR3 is TGTGCCAGCAGCAAAGGAGGAACTAGCAGACCCTACGAGCAGTACTTC. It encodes CASSKGGTSRPYEQYF.

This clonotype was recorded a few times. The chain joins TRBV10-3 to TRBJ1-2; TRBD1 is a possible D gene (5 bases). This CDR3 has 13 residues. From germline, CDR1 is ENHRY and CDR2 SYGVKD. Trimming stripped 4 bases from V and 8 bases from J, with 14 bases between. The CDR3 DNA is TGTGCCATCAGTGGGGGCCCTTATGGCGGCTACACCTTC. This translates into CAISGGPYGGYTF.

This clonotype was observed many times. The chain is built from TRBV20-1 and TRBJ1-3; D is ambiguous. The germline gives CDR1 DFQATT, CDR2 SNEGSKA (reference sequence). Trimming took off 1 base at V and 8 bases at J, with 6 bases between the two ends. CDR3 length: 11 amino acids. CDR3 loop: CSARAADTIYF. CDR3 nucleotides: TGCAGTGCTAGAGCCGCGGACACCATATATTTT.

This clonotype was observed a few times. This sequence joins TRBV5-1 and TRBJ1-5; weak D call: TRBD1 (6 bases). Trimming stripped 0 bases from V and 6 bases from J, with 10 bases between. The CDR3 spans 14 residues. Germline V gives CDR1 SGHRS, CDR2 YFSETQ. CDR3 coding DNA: TGCGCCAGCAGCTTGGAAGGGGGATCTCAGCCCCAGCATTTT. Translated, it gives CASSLEGGSQPQHF.

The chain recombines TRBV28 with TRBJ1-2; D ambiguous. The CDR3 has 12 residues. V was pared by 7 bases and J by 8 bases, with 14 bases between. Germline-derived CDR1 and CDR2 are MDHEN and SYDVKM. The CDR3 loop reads CASKMTRRGYTF. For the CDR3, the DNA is TGTGCCAGCAAAATGACCCGGCGCGGCTACACCTTC.

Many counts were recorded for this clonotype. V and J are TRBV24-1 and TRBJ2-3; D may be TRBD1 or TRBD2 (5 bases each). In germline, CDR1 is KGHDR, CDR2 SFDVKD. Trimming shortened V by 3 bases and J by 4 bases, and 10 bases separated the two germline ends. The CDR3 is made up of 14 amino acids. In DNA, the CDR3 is TGTGCCACCAGTGATCCCCGGGGACCAGATACGCAGTATTTT. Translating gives CATSDPRGPDTQYF.

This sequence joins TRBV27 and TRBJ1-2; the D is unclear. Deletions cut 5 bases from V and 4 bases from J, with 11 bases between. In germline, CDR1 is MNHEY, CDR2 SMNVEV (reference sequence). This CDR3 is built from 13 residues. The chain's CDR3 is CASSQNNFYGYTF. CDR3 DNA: TGTGCCAGCAGTCAAAACAACTTCTATGGCTACACCTTC.

The DNA of the CDR3 is TGTGCCAGCAGTGCACACAGGGAAGGAACTGAAGCTTTCTTT. Amino acids: CASSAHREGTEAFF. V gene TRBV25-1 combines with J gene TRBJ1-1, with a weak D call TRBD1 (6 bases). Between the trimmed V and J ends, which lost 4 bases and 5 bases, there was a span of 14 bases. The CDR3 length is 14 residues. Germline lookup yields CDR1 MGHDK and CDR2 SYGVNS.

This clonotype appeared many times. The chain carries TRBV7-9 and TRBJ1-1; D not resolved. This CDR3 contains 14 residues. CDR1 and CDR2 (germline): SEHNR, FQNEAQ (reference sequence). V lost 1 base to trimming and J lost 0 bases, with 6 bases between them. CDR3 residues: CASSLGAMNTEAFF. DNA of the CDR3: TGTGCCAGCAGCTTAGGGGCCATGAACACTGAAGCTTTCTTT.

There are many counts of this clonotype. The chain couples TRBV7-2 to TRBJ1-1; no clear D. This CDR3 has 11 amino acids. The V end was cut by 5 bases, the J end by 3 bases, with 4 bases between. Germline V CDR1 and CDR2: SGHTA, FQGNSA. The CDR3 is CASSPHTEAFF. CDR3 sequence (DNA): TGTGCCAGCAGCCCTCACACTGAAGCTTTCTTT.

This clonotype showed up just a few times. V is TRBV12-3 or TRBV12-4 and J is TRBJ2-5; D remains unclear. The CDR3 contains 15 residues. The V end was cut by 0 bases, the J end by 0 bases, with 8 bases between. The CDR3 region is CASSLALGYQETQYF. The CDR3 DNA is TGTGCCAGCAGTTTAGCGCTCGGGTACCAAGAGACCCAGTACTTC.